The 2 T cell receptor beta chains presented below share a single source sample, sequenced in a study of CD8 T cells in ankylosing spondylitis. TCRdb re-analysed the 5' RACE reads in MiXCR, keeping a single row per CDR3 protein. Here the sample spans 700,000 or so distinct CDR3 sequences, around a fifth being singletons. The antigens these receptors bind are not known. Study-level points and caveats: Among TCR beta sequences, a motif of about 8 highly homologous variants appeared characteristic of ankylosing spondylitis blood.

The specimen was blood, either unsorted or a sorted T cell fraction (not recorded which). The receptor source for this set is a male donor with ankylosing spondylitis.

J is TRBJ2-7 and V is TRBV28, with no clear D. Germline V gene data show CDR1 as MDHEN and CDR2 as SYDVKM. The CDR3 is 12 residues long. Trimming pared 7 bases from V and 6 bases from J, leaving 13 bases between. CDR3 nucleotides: TGTGCCAGCACTCCTTCCTATGGCGAGCAGTACTTC. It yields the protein CASTPSYGEQYF.

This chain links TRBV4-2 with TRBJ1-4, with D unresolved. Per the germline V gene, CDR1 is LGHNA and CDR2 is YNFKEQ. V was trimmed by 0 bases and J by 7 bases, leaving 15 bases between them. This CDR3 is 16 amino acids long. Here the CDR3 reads CASSQEGTEKGEKLFF. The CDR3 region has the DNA TGTGCCAGCAGCCAAGAAGGAACGGAGAAGGGTGAAAAACTGTTTTTT.